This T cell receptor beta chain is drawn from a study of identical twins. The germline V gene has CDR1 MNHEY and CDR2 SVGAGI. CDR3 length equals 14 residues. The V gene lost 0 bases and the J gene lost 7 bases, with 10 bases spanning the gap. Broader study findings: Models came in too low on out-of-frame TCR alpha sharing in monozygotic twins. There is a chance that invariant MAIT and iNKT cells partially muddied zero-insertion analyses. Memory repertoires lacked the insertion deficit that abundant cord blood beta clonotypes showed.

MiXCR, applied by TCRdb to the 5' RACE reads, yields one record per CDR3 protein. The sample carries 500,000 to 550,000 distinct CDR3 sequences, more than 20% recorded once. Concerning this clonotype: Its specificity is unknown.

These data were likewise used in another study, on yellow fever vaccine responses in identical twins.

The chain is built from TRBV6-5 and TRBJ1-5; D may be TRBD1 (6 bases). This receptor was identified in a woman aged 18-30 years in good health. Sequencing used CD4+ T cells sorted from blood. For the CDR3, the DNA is TGTGCCAGCAGTTACTCGACAGGAGCCCAGCCCCAGCATTTT. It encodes CASSYSTGAQPQHF.